This T cell receptor beta chain was identified during a study of blood T cell repertoires in COVID-19. Overall study: The United States, Italy and Spain supplied acute and convalescent COVID-19 samples. T cells, B-cell-depleted T cells, or PBMCs supplied cDNA or gDNA.

With respect to this clone: The germline gene is not matched at one end of the junction; a read error may be the cause.

The CDR3 is 17 amino acids. Per germline, CDR1 MGHRA and CDR2 YSYEKL. In the authors' methods: Reference gene primer amplification in the assay estimated nucleated cell counts. TCRdb's copy holds only in-frame clones and misses some; the assay was immunoSEQ multiplex PCR. The V and J calls and the clone size are those of that table, but D and trimming were determined from the DNA. The sample includes hundreds of thousands of clones, 82% of them seen just once. The chain is built from TRBV4-1 and TRBJ1-6, with TRBD1 matching over 7 bases. The TCR comes from a woman older than 75 with active or convalescent COVID-19. Material: peripheral blood. The CDR3 region is CASSQDSLTGNNSPLHF. As DNA, the CDR3 is TGCGCCAGCAGCCAAGATTCCCTGACAGGGAATAACTCACCCCTCCACTTT.